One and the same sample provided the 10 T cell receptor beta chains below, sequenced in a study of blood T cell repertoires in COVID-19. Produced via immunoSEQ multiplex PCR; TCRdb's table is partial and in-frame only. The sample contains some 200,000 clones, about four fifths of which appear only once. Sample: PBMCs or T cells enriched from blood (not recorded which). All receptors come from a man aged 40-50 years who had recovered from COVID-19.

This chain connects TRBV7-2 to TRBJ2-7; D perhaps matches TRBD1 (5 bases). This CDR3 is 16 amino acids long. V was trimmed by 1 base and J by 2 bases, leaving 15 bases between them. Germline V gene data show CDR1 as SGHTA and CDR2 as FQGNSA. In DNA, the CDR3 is TGTGCCAGCAGCTTAGGGGGCTTGGACACACCCTACGAGCAGTACTTC. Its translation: CASSLGGLDTPYEQYF.

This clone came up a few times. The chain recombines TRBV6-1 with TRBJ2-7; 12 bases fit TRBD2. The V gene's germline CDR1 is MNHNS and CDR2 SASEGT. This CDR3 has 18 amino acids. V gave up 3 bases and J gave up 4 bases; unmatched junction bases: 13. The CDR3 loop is CASSERTSGIVVGYEQYF. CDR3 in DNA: TGTGCCAGCAGTGAGCGGACTAGCGGGATCGTAGTCGGTTACGAGCAGTACTTC.

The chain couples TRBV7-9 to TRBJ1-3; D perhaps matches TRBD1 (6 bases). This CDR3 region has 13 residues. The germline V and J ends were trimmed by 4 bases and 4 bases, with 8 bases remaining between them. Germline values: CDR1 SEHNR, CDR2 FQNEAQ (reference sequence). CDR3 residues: CASSSQGGNTIYF. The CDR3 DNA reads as TGTGCCAGCAGCTCTCAGGGGGGAAACACCATATATTTT. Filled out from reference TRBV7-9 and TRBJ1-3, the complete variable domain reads DTGVSQNPRHKITKRGQNVTFRCDPISEHNRLYWYRQTLGQGPEFLTYFQNEAQLEKSRLLSDRFSAERPKGSFSTLEIQRTEQGDSAMYLCASSSQGGNTIYFGEGSWLTVV.

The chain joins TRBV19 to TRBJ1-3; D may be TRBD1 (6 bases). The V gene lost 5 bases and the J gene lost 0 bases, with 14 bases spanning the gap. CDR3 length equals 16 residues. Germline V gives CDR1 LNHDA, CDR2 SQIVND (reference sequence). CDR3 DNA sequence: TGTGCCAGTAGTGAACGGGGACACAGCTCTGGAAACACCATATATTTT. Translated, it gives CASSERGHSSGNTIYF.

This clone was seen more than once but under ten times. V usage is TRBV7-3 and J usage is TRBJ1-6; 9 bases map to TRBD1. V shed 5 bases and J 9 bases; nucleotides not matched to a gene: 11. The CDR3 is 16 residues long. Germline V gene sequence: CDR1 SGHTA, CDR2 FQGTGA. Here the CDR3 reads CASSPLGTGSGSPLHF. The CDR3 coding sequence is TGTGCCAGCAGCCCCCTAGGGACAGGGTCGGGTTCACCCCTCCACTTT.

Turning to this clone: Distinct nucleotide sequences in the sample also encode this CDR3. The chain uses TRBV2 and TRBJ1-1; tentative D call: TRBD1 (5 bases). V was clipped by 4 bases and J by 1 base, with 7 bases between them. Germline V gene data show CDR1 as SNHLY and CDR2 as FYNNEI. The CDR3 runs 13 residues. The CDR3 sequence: CASSGQGNTEAFF. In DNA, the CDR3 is TGTGCCAGCAGTGGTCAGGGGAACACTGAAGCTTTCTTT.

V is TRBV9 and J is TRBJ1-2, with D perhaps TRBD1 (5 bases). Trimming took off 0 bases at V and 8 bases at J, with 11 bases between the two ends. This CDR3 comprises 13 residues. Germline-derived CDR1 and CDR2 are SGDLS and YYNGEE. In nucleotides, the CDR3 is TGTGCCAGCAGCGTAGCTTCAGGGCCAGGCTACACCTTC. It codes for CASSVASGPGYTF. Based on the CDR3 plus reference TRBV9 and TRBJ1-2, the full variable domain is DSGVTQTPKHLITATGQRVTLRCSPRSGDLSVYWYQQSLDQGLQFLIQYYNGEERAKGNILERFSAQQFPDLHSELNLSSLELGDSALYFCASSVASGPGYTFGSGTRLTVV.

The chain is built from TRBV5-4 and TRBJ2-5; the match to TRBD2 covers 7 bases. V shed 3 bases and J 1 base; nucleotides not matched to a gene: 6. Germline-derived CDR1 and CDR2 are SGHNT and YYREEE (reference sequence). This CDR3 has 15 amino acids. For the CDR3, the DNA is TGTGCCAGCAGCTCGGGAGGAGCGGCCCAAGAGACCCAGTACTTC. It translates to CASSSGGAAQETQYF.

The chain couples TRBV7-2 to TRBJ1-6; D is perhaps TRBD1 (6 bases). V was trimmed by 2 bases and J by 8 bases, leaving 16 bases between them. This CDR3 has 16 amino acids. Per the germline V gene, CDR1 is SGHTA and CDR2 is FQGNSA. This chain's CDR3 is CASSLSLGGGDSPLHF. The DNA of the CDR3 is TGTGCCAGCAGCTTATCCTTGGGAGGGGGGGATTCACCCCTCCACTTT. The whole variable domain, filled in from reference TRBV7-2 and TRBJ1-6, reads GAGVSQSPSNKVTEKGKDVELRCDPISGHTALYWYRQSLGQGLEFLIYFQGNSAPDKSGLPSDRFSAERTGGSVSTLTIQRTQQEDSAVYLCASSLSLGGGDSPLHFGNGTRLTVT.

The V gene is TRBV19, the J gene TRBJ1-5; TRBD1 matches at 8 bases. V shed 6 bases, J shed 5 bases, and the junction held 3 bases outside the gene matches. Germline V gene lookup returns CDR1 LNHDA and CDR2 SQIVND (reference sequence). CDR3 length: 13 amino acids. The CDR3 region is CASSPDRDQPQHF. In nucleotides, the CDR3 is TGTGCCAGTAGCCCGGACAGGGATCAGCCCCAGCATTTT.